This TCR beta chain was obtained from a study of cytomegalovirus exposure and HLA in healthy donors. Study-level results: Analyzed later, association rates of TCRs varied across HLA loci, with DRB1 most and HLA-C fewest. Associated with cytomegalovirus, according to the listing, were 170 or so TCR beta chains. As a later analysis showed, a missense DCLRE1C variant was linked to trimming of TCR beta V- and J-genes.

About this clone itself: Its antigen is unidentified.

The study ran its PCR with 60 Vbeta and 13 Jbeta primers. Method: immunoSEQ multiplex PCR; TCRdb's copy keeps in-frame clones and lacks some. The repertoire holds about 160,000 clones, with under 90% as singletons. Input material: PBMCs. This receptor was identified in a man aged 18 to 35 in good health and CMV-seronegative.

CDR3 in amino acids: CASSLASGGIQETQYF. CDR3 sequence (DNA): TGTGCCAGCAGCTTAGCTAGCGGGGGGATCCAAGAGACCCAGTACTTC. This chain joins TRBV11-2 and TRBJ2-5; 11 bases are a match to TRBD2. Germline V gene data show CDR1 as SGHAT and CDR2 as FQNNGV. The CDR3 contains 16 residues. V trimming: 1 base; J trimming: 1 base; junction bases outside the gene matches: 2.